Sequencing of this T cell receptor (beta chain) was carried out in a study of beta chain features in type 1 diabetes. This CDR3 contains 14 residues. Germline loops: CDR1 SGHDN, CDR2 FVKESK. The J segment lost 2 bases and the V segment lost 8 bases, leaving 8 bases of the junction unmatched. Points from the study as a whole: A pattern of fewer insertions and more deletions at VDJ junctions was seen in type 1 diabetes patients. Within the patient group, naive, central memory and Treg TCRB repertoires appeared more similar to each other than within healthy donors. Shortening that was moderate but significant affected the TCRB CDR3s of Type 1 diabetes patients in all four CD4+ subsets.

Every bit of the isolated RNA underwent reverse transcription, so sequencing read expressed TCRB transcripts. Naive, central memory and regulatory T cell samples averaged around 3.5 million immunoSEQ reads each. Clones were read by immunoSEQ multiplex PCR, and TCRdb kept only the in-frame ones, dropping some. The sample has roughly 380,000 clones; roughly a fifth are singletons. To note about this clone: The target antigen is unknown.

The V gene is TRBV14, the J gene TRBJ1-2; 7 bases line up with TRBD1. The clonotype was recovered from a woman aged 18-29 years in good health. The sequenced sample was naive CD4+ T cells from blood. CDR3 coding DNA: TGTGCCAGCGCGCGAGGGGGCGGGAACTATGGCTACACCTTC. Translated, it gives CASARGGGNYGYTF.